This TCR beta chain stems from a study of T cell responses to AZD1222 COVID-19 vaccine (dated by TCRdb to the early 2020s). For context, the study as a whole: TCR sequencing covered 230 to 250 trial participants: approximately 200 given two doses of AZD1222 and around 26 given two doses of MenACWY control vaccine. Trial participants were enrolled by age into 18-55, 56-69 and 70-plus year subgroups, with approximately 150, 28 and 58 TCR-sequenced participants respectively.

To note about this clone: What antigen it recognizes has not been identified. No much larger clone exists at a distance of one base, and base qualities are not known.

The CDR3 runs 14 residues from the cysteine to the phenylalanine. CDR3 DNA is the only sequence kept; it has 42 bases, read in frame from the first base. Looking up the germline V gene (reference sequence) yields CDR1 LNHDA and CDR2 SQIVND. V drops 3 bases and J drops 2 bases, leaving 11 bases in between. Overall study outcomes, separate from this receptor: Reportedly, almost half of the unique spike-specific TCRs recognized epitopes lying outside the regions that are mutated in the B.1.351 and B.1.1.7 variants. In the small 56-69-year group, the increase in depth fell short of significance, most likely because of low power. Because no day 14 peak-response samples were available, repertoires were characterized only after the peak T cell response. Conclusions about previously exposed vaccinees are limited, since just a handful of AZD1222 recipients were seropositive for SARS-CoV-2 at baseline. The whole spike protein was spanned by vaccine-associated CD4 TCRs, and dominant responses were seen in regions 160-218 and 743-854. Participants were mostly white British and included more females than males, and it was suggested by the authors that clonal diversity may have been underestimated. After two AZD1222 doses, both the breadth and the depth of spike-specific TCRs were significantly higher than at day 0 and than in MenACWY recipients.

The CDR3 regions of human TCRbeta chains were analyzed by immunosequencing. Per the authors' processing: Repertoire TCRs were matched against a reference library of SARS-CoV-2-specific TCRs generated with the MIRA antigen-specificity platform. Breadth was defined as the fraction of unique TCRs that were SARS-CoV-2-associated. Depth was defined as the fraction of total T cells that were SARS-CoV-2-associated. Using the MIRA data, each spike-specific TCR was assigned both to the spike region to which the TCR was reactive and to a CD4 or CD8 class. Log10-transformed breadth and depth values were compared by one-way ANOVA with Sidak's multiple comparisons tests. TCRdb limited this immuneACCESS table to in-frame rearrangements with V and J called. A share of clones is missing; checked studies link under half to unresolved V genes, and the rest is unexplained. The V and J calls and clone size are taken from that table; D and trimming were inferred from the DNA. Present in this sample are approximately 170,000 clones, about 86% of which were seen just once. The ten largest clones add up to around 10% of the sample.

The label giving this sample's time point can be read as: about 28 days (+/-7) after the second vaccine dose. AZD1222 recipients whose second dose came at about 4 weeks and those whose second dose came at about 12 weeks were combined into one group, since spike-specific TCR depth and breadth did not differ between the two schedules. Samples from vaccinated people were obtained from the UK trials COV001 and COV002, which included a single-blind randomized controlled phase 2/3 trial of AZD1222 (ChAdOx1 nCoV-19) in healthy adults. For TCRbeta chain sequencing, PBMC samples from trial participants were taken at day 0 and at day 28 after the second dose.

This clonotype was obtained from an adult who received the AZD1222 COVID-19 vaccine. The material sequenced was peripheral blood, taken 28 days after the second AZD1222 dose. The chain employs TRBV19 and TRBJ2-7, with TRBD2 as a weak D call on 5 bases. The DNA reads TGTGCCAGTAGTATTGGAGGCGCAACCTACGAGCAGTACTTC. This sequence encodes CASSIGGATYEQYF.